A selection of T cell receptor beta chains follows, all from one sample in a study of identical twins. MiXCR was run by TCRdb on the 5' RACE reads, yielding one entry per CDR3 protein. Of some 730,000 distinct CDR3 sequences listed, around a sixth are singletons. These data also formed part of another study, on T cells expressing NK-cell markers.

Input material: PBMCs. Receptors originate from a woman under 30 in good health. Both conserved end residues are part of each CDR3. The D gene is left open where the match is weak. Expanded clones get a size class; other rows say once, few or many, or leave the size out.

clone_size	j_call	v_call	d_call	cdr3_aa	cdr3_nt
few	TRBJ2-7	TRBV7-9	.	CASSPMPYEQYF	TGTGCCAGCAGCCCAATGCCCTACGAGCAGTACTTC
.	TRBJ2-3	TRBV20-1	TRBD2	CSARWGGVSTDTQYF	TGCAGTGCTAGATGGGGGGGGGTGAGCACAGATACGCAGTATTTT
once	TRBJ2-1	TRBV30	.	CAWSTGYNEQFF	TGTGCCTGGAGCACTGGGTACAATGAGCAGTTCTTC
.	TRBJ2-3	TRBV15	TRBD2	CASRAGGSDTQYF	TGTGCCTCTAGAGCGGGGGGGTCAGATACGCAGTATTTT
.	TRBJ2-5	TRBV7-7	TRBD1	CASSRTGIEETQYF	TGTGCTAGCAGCCGGACAGGGATCGAAGAGACCCAGTACTTC
few	TRBJ2-3	TRBV6-1	.	CASSRSGSRGDTQYF	TGTGCCAGCAGTAGGTCGGGATCAAGAGGGGATACGCAGTATTTT
few	TRBJ1-3	TRBV10-3	.	CAISGTAGNTIYF	TGTGCCATCAGTGGGACTGCTGGAAACACCATATATTTT
.	TRBJ1-1	TRBV25-1	.	CASSDVGTEAFF	TGTGCCAGCAGTGACGTCGGGACGGAAGCTTTCTTT
.	TRBJ2-1	TRBV12-3/TRBV12-4	TRBD2	CASSLVGLAGEDGEQFF	TGTGCCAGCAGTTTAGTTGGACTAGCGGGAGAAGATGGTGAGCAGTTCTTC
.	TRBJ2-2	TRBV4-3	.	CASSQDHASANTGELFF	TGCGCCAGCAGCCAAGATCACGCTAGCGCGAACACCGGGGAGCTGTTTTTT
few	TRBJ2-2	TRBV11-3	TRBD2	CASSPGLAAGELFF	TGTGCCAGCAGCCCCGGACTAGCCGCCGGGGAGCTGTTTTTT
.	TRBJ1-5	TRBV5-2	.	CAMSSGTGNQPQHF	TGTGCCATGAGCTCCGGGACAGGGAATCAGCCCCAGCATTTT
.	TRBJ2-7	TRBV3-1	TRBD2	CASSPPGTSAYEQYF	TGTGCCAGCAGCCCGCCCGGGACTAGCGCTTACGAGCAGTACTTC
.	TRBJ2-4	TRBV27	.	CASSPLAYGSKDIQYF	TGTGCCAGCAGTCCCCTGGCTTACGGGAGTAAGGACATTCAGTACTTC
few	TRBJ2-2	TRBV24-1	.	CATRGLNGELFF	TGTGCCACCAGGGGGCTAAACGGGGAGCTGTTTTTT
many	TRBJ1-1	TRBV12-3/TRBV12-4	.	CASSTHDMNTEAFF	TGTGCCAGCAGCACTCACGACATGAACACTGAAGCTTTCTTT